This T cell receptor beta chain was sequenced in a study of multiple sclerosis patients with progressive multifocal leukoencephalopathy. Study-level information: Controls were natalizumab-treated multiple sclerosis patients who did not develop PML, sampled longitudinally. Study-wide results and caveats: Lower normalized Shannon entropy suggested reduced TRB diversity in most PML patients. Before and during natalizumab, the clones expanded at PML already existed. It is unclear whether the findings reflect JC virus infection or general immunocompromise.

TCRdb's table, derived via immunoSEQ multiplex PCR, lists solely in-frame clones and lacks some. The table lists 25,000 to 35,000 clones, over 90% of them singletons. Germline V CDR1 and CDR2: LGHNA, YNFKEQ. This CDR3 spans 12 amino acids. Trimming removed 3 bases from V and 4 bases from J, with 7 bases in between. Stated time point: before natalizumab initiation. A remark on this clone: Its specificity is unknown.

The sample taken for sequencing was PBMCs. This receptor was identified in a young man with multiple sclerosis. The chain is built from TRBV4-2 and TRBJ2-7, with a weak D call TRBD1 (5 bases). The CDR3 DNA is TGTGCCAGCAGCCATCAGGGTTACGAGCAGTACTTC. Its protein product is CASSHQGYEQYF.